This is a list of T cell receptor beta chains from one sample in a study of T cells in Graves' hyperthyroidism and ophthalmopathy. TCRdb re-derived calls from the multiplex PCR reads in MiXCR, one entry per CDR3 protein. The top ten hold approximately 25% of the sample, which has 470,000 or so distinct CDR3 sequences, around 21% seen once. Sequenced material: blood. Receptors originate from a man between 18 and 35 years old with Graves' hyperthyroidism. The CDR3 runs from the conserved cysteine through the conserved F or W. Some rows have no size entry. The others give once, few or many, or a class for an expanded clone.

CASSSTGQGGNGELFF	TRBV11-2	many	TRBJ2-2
CASSPETGVTEAFF	TRBV12-3/TRBV12-4	few	TRBJ1-1
CASSLVLYEQYF	TRBV7-9	many	TRBJ2-7
CASSSAYQAYEQYF	TRBV12-3/TRBV12-4	many	TRBJ2-7
CASSVNLNIQYF	TRBV6-7	many	TRBJ2-4
CASSEGTSPIMSEQYF	TRBV28	.	TRBJ2-7
CASSVPGSNQPQHF	TRBV28	many	TRBJ1-5
CASSTQAVEGLYEQYF	TRBV19	.	TRBJ2-7
CASSYSGVPRGANVLTF	TRBV6-5	few	TRBJ2-6
CATSPDNYGYTF	TRBV15	many	TRBJ1-2
CASSYPRGTEAFF	TRBV6-5	many	TRBJ1-1
CASSAKQGGTTEAFF	TRBV28	many	TRBJ1-1
CASSSSLGQGAYEQYF	TRBV28	.	TRBJ2-7
CASSVGPSGNTEAFF	TRBV9	many	TRBJ1-1
CSAVDREIEAFF	TRBV20-1	few	TRBJ1-1
CASKGGRNTGELFF	TRBV2	many	TRBJ2-2
CASSFRGAEAFF	TRBV6-5	many	TRBJ1-1
CASISSESQETQYF	TRBV12-3/TRBV12-4	many	TRBJ2-5
CASSLTGGGTGAFF	TRBV27	many	TRBJ1-1
CATFTGELFF	TRBV2	many	TRBJ2-2
CASSTLGQGATYGYTF	TRBV7-6	many	TRBJ1-2
CAISQGFSGNTIYF	TRBV10-3	.	TRBJ1-3
CASSLSQGVVQETQYF	TRBV27	many	TRBJ2-5
CASSWDPRGVNTEAFF	TRBV11-1	many	TRBJ1-1
CASSRWTGGEQYF	TRBV6-1	many	TRBJ2-7
CASSTRWGNTEAFF	TRBV12-3/TRBV12-4	many	TRBJ1-1
CSVYLSGQGFVNSNQPQHF	TRBV20-1	few	TRBJ1-5
CASSPFQGWNTEAFF	TRBV7-9	.	TRBJ1-1
CASSWGLAGHTGELFF	TRBV19	few	TRBJ2-2
CASSLWSTFQETEAFF	TRBV27	many	TRBJ1-1
CASSWTGGTGELFF	TRBV11-2	many	TRBJ2-2
CASEKGAENTGELFF	TRBV5-6	.	TRBJ2-2
CATSRDRDTGELFF	TRBV15	many	TRBJ2-2
CANSLEGWETQYF	TRBV5-1	.	TRBJ2-5
CSASLPTGLENTIYF	TRBV20-1	many	TRBJ1-3
CASSIDPAGTRYTF	TRBV19	many	TRBJ1-2
CASSPGGVHSGNTIYF	TRBV6-1	.	TRBJ1-3
CASSGGGGYEQYF	TRBV2	many	TRBJ2-7
CSAADRGRRGNQPQHF	TRBV20-1	few	TRBJ1-5
CAWRLAGIYSYEQYF	TRBV30	.	TRBJ2-7
CASSSGHPEDGYTF	TRBV7-3	.	TRBJ1-2
CASSFTGGDTEAFF	TRBV28	.	TRBJ1-1
CASRGRTSGGAIKTQYF	TRBV2	few	TRBJ2-5